Given below is one T cell receptor beta chain in context. Its target is not known. The entry originates in a study of cytomegalovirus exposure and HLA in healthy donors. Whole-study findings and limits: Rarity marked most TCR sequences, yet some public TCRs occurred in many donors. Cytomegalovirus association was assigned to about 180 TCR beta chains.

The donors were part of the validation cohort, which consisted of about 120 subjects and was separate from the first cohort of 670 or so subjects. Libraries were prepared by immunoSEQ multiplex PCR; TCRdb keeps only in-frame clonotypes and omits some of them. Of 110,000 to 150,000 clones in the sample, just under 85% were seen once. Sequenced sample: PBMCs. The receptor was derived from a woman aged 25-40 years in good health and CMV-seronegative.

Here the CDR3 DNA reads TGTGCCAGCAGTGACCGGGACAGGGGGATTGATCAGCCCCAGCATTTT. Amino acids: CASSDRDRGIDQPQHF. The chain joins TRBV28 to TRBJ1-5, with 11 positions matching TRBD1. The J segment lost 5 bases and the V segment lost 5 bases, leaving 8 bases of the junction unmatched. This CDR3 has 16 residues. Per germline, CDR1 MDHEN and CDR2 SYDVKM.